This T cell receptor (beta chain) was identified in a study of blood T cell repertoires in COVID-19. In the study overall: T cells, B-cell-depleted T cells, or PBMCs supplied cDNA or gDNA.

The method was immunoSEQ multiplex PCR; TCRdb's version includes in-frame clones alone and lacks a portion of them. The repertoire holds roughly 110,000 clones, with roughly nine tenths as singletons. With 1 base clipped from V and 9 bases from J, the junction kept 8 bases outside the gene matches. The CDR3 is made up of 14 amino acids. Germline V gene sequence: CDR1 GTSNPN, CDR2 SVGIG (reference sequence). Sequenced: peripheral blood. This receptor was identified in a man between 40 and 49 years old with acute or convalescent COVID-19. This sequence joins TRBV30 and TRBJ1-5; 8 bases line up with TRBD1. CDR3 nucleotide sequence: TGTGCCTGGAGTGAAGGACAGGGAGGTTGGCCCCAGCATTTT. Translated: CAWSEGQGGWPQHF.